Presented here are 27 T cell receptor beta chains from one specimen sequenced in a study of T cells after posttransplantation cyclophosphamide. The table came from immunoSEQ multiplex PCR; TCRdb's copy has only in-frame clones and leaves some out. Observed in the sample are 40,000 to 55,000 clones, none of them singletons. The sample consisted of PBMCs. These receptors all come from a man aged 40-55 years in good health, CMV-negative, and a related stem cell transplant donor.

This clone appeared a few times. The chain employs TRBV18 and TRBJ2-5; D is possibly TRBD1 (6 bases). The CDR3 is 15 residues long. Germline V CDR1 and CDR2: KGHSH, LQKENI. Between the trimmed V and J ends, which lost 2 bases and 2 bases, there was a span of 12 bases. CDR3 residues: CASSPGRGTQETQYF. The CDR3 bases are TGTGCCAGCTCACCAGGCAGGGGAACGCAAGAGACCCAGTACTTC.

This clone was counted ten times or more. The rearrangement uses TRBV2 and TRBJ2-7; 9 bases agree with TRBD1. The junction had 1 base not matched to a gene; V was cut back by 1 base and J by 3 bases. Per germline, CDR1 SNHLY and CDR2 FYNNEI. The CDR3 runs to 14 residues. DNA of the CDR3: TGTGCCAGCAGTGAAGGGGACAGGGTCTACGAGCAGTACTTC. Residues: CASSEGDRVYEQYF. Looking up the rest from reference TRBV2 and TRBJ2-7 gives the full variable domain: EPEVTQTPSHQVTQMGQEVILRCVPISNHLYFYWYRQILGQKVEFLVSFYNNEISEKSEIFDDQFSVERPDGSNFTLKIRSTKLEDSAMYFCASSEGDRVYEQYFGPGTRLTVT.

This clone was seen a few times. The rearrangement uses TRBV7-2 and TRBJ1-5; D uncertain. The ends were cut back, 4 bases at V and 2 bases at J, with 9 bases in the middle. CDR1 is SGHTA, CDR2 FQGNSA, per germline. This CDR3 is built from 14 residues. DNA for the CDR3: TGTGCCAGCAGCTCCCGGGGTGGCAATCAGCCCCAGCATTTT. Its translation is CASSSRGGNQPQHF.

This clone occurred many times. The chain carries TRBV6-1 and TRBJ1-2; D may be TRBD1 (5 bases). This CDR3 is built from 14 residues. V gave up 9 bases and J gave up 5 bases, with 19 bases separating them. Germline V gives CDR1 MNHNS, CDR2 SASEGT. CDR3 amino acids: CASKARGSGYGYTF. The CDR3 region has the DNA TGTGCCAGTAAAGCAAGGGGATCGGGTTATGGCTACACCTTC.

This clone showed up many times. J is TRBJ1-2 and V is TRBV7-9; D may be TRBD1 (6 bases). The germline V and J ends were trimmed by 1 base and 8 bases, with 20 bases remaining between them. Germline CDR1 reads SEHNR; CDR2 reads FQNEAQ (reference sequence). There are 16 residues in the CDR3. CDR3 bases: TGTGCCAGCAGCTTAGTTCCGGGGGGGCGCCTGGAGGGCTACACCTTC. It codes for CASSLVPGGRLEGYTF.

This clone was found many times. The rearrangement joins TRBV2 to TRBJ2-3, with 7 bases matching TRBD1. This CDR3 region has 14 residues. The J segment lost 2 bases and the V segment lost 3 bases, leaving 2 bases of the junction unmatched. CDR1 and CDR2 from the germline V gene are SNHLY and FYNNEI. The DNA of the CDR3 is TGTGCCAGCAGTGAGGACAGGACCACAGATACGCAGTATTTT. Protein product: CASSEDRTTDTQYF.

This clone was seen ten or more times. The chain employs TRBV4-3 and TRBJ2-3; D may be TRBD2 (7 bases). The length of the CDR3 is 16 residues. Trimming pared 5 bases from V and 1 base from J, leaving 16 bases between. In germline, CDR1 is LGHNA, CDR2 YSLEER. As DNA, the CDR3 is TGCGCCAGCAGCTTAAGCCGGGGGGCTCGCACAGATACGCAGTATTTT. This gives the protein CASSLSRGARTDTQYF.

There are many counts of this clone. This rearrangement joins TRBV29-1 to TRBJ1-5; tentative D call: TRBD1 (6 bases). There are 13 residues in the CDR3. The germline V gene has CDR1 SQVTM and CDR2 ANQGSEA. V was clipped by 3 bases and J by 6 bases, with 12 bases between them. CDR3 sequence reads: CSVEGAQGQPQHF. The CDR3 region has the DNA TGCAGCGTTGAGGGGGCGCAGGGTCAGCCCCAGCATTTT.

In its sample, this clone was seen many times. The chain links TRBV2 to TRBJ2-2; the match to TRBD1 covers 8 bases. The CDR3 is made up of 15 amino acids. Trimming at V came to 5 bases and at J to 2 bases, leaving 4 bases not matched to a gene. Per germline, CDR1 SNHLY and CDR2 FYNNEI. Here the CDR3 DNA reads TGTGCCAGCAGTAGGGACAGGACAAACACCGGGGAGCTGTTTTTT. Protein sequence: CASSRDRTNTGELFF.

This clone was detected many times. The chain combines TRBV5-6 with TRBJ1-5; maybe TRBD1 (6 bases). CDR3 length: 14 residues. Germline V gene lookup returns CDR1 SGHDT and CDR2 YYEEEE. The ends were cut back, 5 bases at V and 7 bases at J, with 16 bases in the middle. The CDR3 coding sequence is TGTGCCAGCAGTTCGGCTTTCACAGGGCAGCCCCAGCATTTT. It translates to CASSSAFTGQPQHF.

V and J are TRBV7-2 and TRBJ1-4, with 10 nucleotides matching TRBD1. CDR3 size: 17 residues. CDR1 and CDR2 from the germline V gene are SGHTA and FQGNSA. Losses at the gene ends were 5 bases for V and 7 bases for J; bases not matched to a gene: 13. The CDR3 nucleotides are TGTGCCAGCAGCCGGGACAGGGGAATCATTTTGGGTGAAAAACTGTTTTTT. Protein sequence: CASSRDRGIILGEKLFF.

This clone was picked up many times. V usage is TRBV5-4 and J usage is TRBJ2-7, with 7 bases matching TRBD1. Trimming at V came to 0 bases and at J to 1 base, leaving 1 base not matched to a gene. The germline CDR1 and CDR2 sequences are SGHNT and YYREEE (reference sequence). The CDR3 runs 14 residues. The CDR3 sequence: CASSLDRGSYEQYF. The CDR3 nucleotides are TGTGCCAGCAGCTTGGACAGGGGTTCCTACGAGCAGTACTTC.

In its sample, this clone was seen many times. This chain uses TRBV9 with TRBJ2-7; TRBD1 aligns across 10 bases. Germline values: CDR1 SGDLS, CDR2 YYNGEE. This CDR3 has 16 residues. V was clipped by 3 bases and J by 0 bases; unmatched bases: 6. CDR3 bases: TGTGCCAGCAGCGGCCGGGACAGGGGAAGCTCCTACGAGCAGTACGTC. It is translated as CASSGRDRGSSYEQYV.

With regard to this clone: Since a much larger clone is just one base distant, this may be a read error. Different DNA sequences within this sample yield the same CDR3. For the CDR3, the DNA is TGTGCCAGCAGCCGAGGCGACAGTGCCATTAATGAAAAACTGTTTTTT. Its translation: CASSRGDSAINEKLFF. The chain links TRBV11-3 to TRBJ1-4; possibly TRBD1 for D (5 bases). Trimming stripped 5 bases from V and 4 bases from J, with 17 bases between. Germline CDR1 reads SGHNT; CDR2 reads YENEEA. CDR3 size: 16 residues.

In this sample, this clone turned up many times. The chain joins TRBV5-1 to TRBJ2-7, with 9 bases that match TRBD1. The CDR3 length is 14 residues. Germline V lookup: CDR1 SGHRS, CDR2 YFSETQ. Trimming took 0 bases from V and 6 from J; bases not matched to a gene: 4. CDR3 sequence reads: CASSLEGQGGEQYV. In DNA, the CDR3 is TGCGCCAGCAGCTTGGAGGGACAGGGTGGCGAGCAGTACGTC.

This clone was seen at least ten times. The chain recombines TRBV11-3 with TRBJ1-4; perhaps TRBD1 as D (5 bases). V was clipped by 5 bases and J by 6 bases, with 7 bases between them. CDR1 SGHNT and CDR2 YENEEA come from the germline V gene. This CDR3 region has 12 residues. The CDR3 loop reads CASSGRDEKLFF. CDR3 sequence (DNA): TGTGCCAGCAGCGGCAGGGATGAAAAACTGTTTTTT.

There are many counts of this clone. The chain joins TRBV5-1 to TRBJ2-1; 10 bases agree with TRBD2. The CDR3 has 16 residues. The V segment lost 2 bases and the J segment 4 bases; nucleotides outside the gene matches: 6. The germline V gene has CDR1 SGHRS and CDR2 YFSETQ. The CDR3 DNA reads TGCGCCAGCAGCTTTAATCAGCGGGGGGGATACAATGAGCAGTTCTTC. This codes for CASSFNQRGGYNEQFF.

A few counts support this clone. The chain has TRBV7-9 and TRBJ2-1, with TRBD2 identical over 10 bases. The junction had 10 bases not matched to a gene; V was cut back by 5 bases and J by 12 bases. Per germline, CDR1 SEHNR and CDR2 FQNEAQ (reference sequence). The CDR3 covers 14 residues. CDR3 region: CASSATGTSEVQFF. CDR3 bases: TGTGCCAGCAGCGCCACCGGGACTAGCGAAGTGCAGTTCTTC.

This clone occurred a few times. The chain employs TRBV5-1 and TRBJ2-3; 8 positions agree with TRBD2. This CDR3 is 16 amino acids long. Germline V gene data show CDR1 as SGHRS and CDR2 as YFSETQ. The ends lost 2 bases at V and 0 bases at J; junction bases unmatched: 5. CDR3 sequence reads: CASSFLTSGSTDTQYF. The CDR3 coding sequence is TGCGCCAGCAGCTTTTTAACTAGCGGAAGCACAGATACGCAGTATTTT.

Ten or more counts support this clone. The rearrangement joins TRBV7-6 to TRBJ2-3; 7 bases match TRBD2. The germline gives CDR1 SGHVS, CDR2 FNYEAQ. V shed 5 bases, J shed 4 bases, and the junction held 12 bases outside the gene matches. The CDR3 has 16 amino acids. Written as DNA, the CDR3 is TGTGCCAGCAGCCGAAGACTAGTCGGGGGGTCAGATACGCAGTATTTT. It codes for CASSRRLVGGSDTQYF. Filled out from reference TRBV7-6 and TRBJ2-3, the complete variable domain reads GAGVSQSPRYKVTKRGQDVALRCDPISGHVSLYWYRQALGQGPEFLTYFNYEAQQDKSGLPNDRFSAERPEGSISTLTIQRTEQRDSAMYRCASSRRLVGGSDTQYFGPGTRLTVL.

This sequence joins TRBV4-3 and TRBJ2-3; the match to TRBD2 covers 14 bases. With V trimmed by 0 bases and J by 3 bases, 8 bases remained unmatched. Germline values: CDR1 LGHNA, CDR2 YSLEER. CDR3 length: 19 amino acids. This CDR3 is CASSQDLGTSGSSTDTQYF. CDR3 nucleotides: TGCGCCAGCAGCCAAGATCTGGGGACTAGCGGGAGTAGTACAGATACGCAGTATTTT.

Ten or more counts support this clone. The CDR3 coding sequence is TGTGCTAGGCCGGGACTAGGCTTCGCAGATACGCAGTATTTT. Translating it yields CARPGLGFADTQYF. The chain has TRBV12-5 and TRBJ2-3, with TRBD2 matching over 8 bases. Germline loops: CDR1 LGHNT, CDR2 FRNRAP. The V and J ends lost 9 bases and 4 bases, in that order; junction bases with no gene match: 9. The CDR3 contains 14 residues.

This clone was picked up a small number of times. The chain is built from TRBV9 and TRBJ2-3, with TRBD2 matching 13 bases. V trimming: 4 bases; J trimming: 2 bases; junction bases outside the gene matches: 10. Per the germline V gene, CDR1 is SGDLS and CDR2 is YYNGEE. The CDR3 runs 18 residues. DNA for the CDR3: TGTGCCAGCAGCCTCACTAGCGGGGGGGCCGAGGCCACAGATACGCAGTATTTT. Translated, it gives CASSLTSGGAEATDTQYF.

This clone was seen ten or more times. This chain uses TRBV6-6 with TRBJ2-5; tentatively, D is TRBD1 (6 bases). Germline values: CDR1 MNHNY, CDR2 SVGAGI (reference sequence). The V end was cut by 2 bases, the J end by 3 bases, with 10 bases between. CDR3 length: 14 residues. The CDR3 sequence: CASSYPWTEETQYF. CDR3 nucleotides: TGTGCCAGCAGTTACCCCTGGACAGAAGAGACCCAGTACTTC.

The V and J genes are TRBV7-3 and TRBJ2-7; 7 bases agree with TRBD2. This CDR3 comprises 18 residues. J was trimmed by 0 bases and V by 2 bases; bases with no gene match: 13. The germline V gene encodes CDR1 SGHTA and CDR2 FQGTGA. CDR3 coding DNA: TGTGCCAGCAGCTTAGGGGGGGTGGGAGGAAAGAGCTCCTACGAGCAGTACGTC. Protein sequence: CASSLGGVGGKSSYEQYV.

V is TRBV9 and J is TRBJ2-2; D perhaps matches TRBD1 (6 bases). Germline CDR1 and CDR2: SGDLS and YYNGEE. The V and J ends lost 3 bases and 2 bases respectively, with 11 bases between them. The CDR3 is 15 residues long. The CDR3 region is CASSGTVVNTGELFF. CDR3 coding DNA: TGTGCCAGCAGCGGGACAGTCGTTAACACCGGGGAGCTGTTTTTT. Drawing the rest from reference TRBV9 and TRBJ2-2, the complete variable domain is DSGVTQTPKHLITATGQRVTLRCSPRSGDLSVYWYQQSLDQGLQFLIQYYNGEERAKGNILERFSAQQFPDLHSELNLSSLELGDSALYFCASSGTVVNTGELFFGEGSRLTVL.

This clone was detected ten times or more. CDR3 bases: TGTGCCAGTAGTCTCCAGGGGACAGGACCTCCCTACTTC. This sequence encodes CASSLQGTGPPYF. The rearrangement uses TRBV19 and TRBJ2-7, with 8 nucleotides matching TRBD1. CDR1 is LNHDA and CDR2 is SQIVND in the germline V gene (reference sequence). The CDR3 contains 13 residues. Trimming took 5 bases from V and 13 from J; bases not matched to a gene: 13. The full variable domain, its missing parts supplied by reference TRBV19 and TRBJ2-7, is DGGITQSPKYLFRKEGQNVTLSCEQNLNHDAMYWYRQDPGQGLRLIYYSQIVNDFQKGDIAEGYSVSREKKESFPLTVTSAQKNPTAFYLCASSLQGTGPPYFGPGTRLTVT.